One and the same sample provided the 8 T cell receptor beta chains below, sequenced in a study of CD8 T cells in ankylosing spondylitis. TCRdb re-called the 5' RACE reads with MiXCR, one entry per CDR3 protein. This table has around 130,000 distinct CDR3 sequences, approximately 6.8% appearing once. Sequencing input: blood, either unsorted or a sorted T cell fraction (not recorded which). The receptors originated from a male donor with ankylosing spondylitis or in good health (not recorded which).

This clonotype came up many times. V is TRBV5-1 and J is TRBJ1-1; D remains unclear. V was clipped by 3 bases and J by 5 bases, with 17 bases between them. Germline V CDR1 and CDR2: SGHRS, YFSETQ. The CDR3 has 15 amino acids. The CDR3 sequence is CASSSPGSGKTEAFF. Written as DNA, the CDR3 is TGCGCCAGCAGCTCACCCGGGTCGGGGAAGACTGAAGCTTTCTTT.

This clonotype was observed at least ten times. J is TRBJ2-7 and V is TRBV7-2; D uncertain. This CDR3 spans 13 amino acids. Trimming shortened V by 4 bases and J by 2 bases, and 9 bases separated the two germline ends. Per the germline V gene, CDR1 is SGHTA and CDR2 is FQGNSA. CDR3 region: CASSSTGTYEQYF. For the CDR3, the DNA is TGTGCCAGCAGCTCCACCGGAACCTACGAGCAGTACTTC. The full variable domain, rest sourced from reference TRBV7-2 and TRBJ2-7, is GAGVSQSPSNKVTEKGKDVELRCDPISGHTALYWYRQSLGQGLEFLIYFQGNSAPDKSGLPSDRFSAERTGGSVSTLTIQRTQQEDSAVYLCASSSTGTYEQYFGPGTRLTVT.

This clonotype was counted at least ten times. V usage is TRBV20-1 and J usage is TRBJ2-5; D remains ambiguous. Trimming took 1 base from V and 0 from J, leaving 3 bases between them. This CDR3 is 12 amino acids long. CDR1 DFQATT and CDR2 SNEGSKA come from the germline V gene (reference sequence). CDR3 DNA sequence: TGCAGTGCTAGAGGGCACCAAGAGACCCAGTACTTC. Encoded protein: CSARGHQETQYF.

Many counts were recorded for this clonotype. This chain links TRBV6-1 with TRBJ1-2, with a weak D call TRBD1 (5 bases). Trimming took 6 bases from V and 2 from J, leaving 19 bases between them. The CDR3 loop spans 16 amino acids. Per germline, CDR1 MNHNS and CDR2 SASEGT. CDR3 sequence: CASSRGWGVGNYGYTF. The CDR3 bases are TGTGCCAGCAGCCGCGGGTGGGGGGTTGGCAACTATGGCTACACCTTC.

This clonotype was observed at least ten times. This sequence joins TRBV6-2 or TRBV6-3 and TRBJ2-7; 11 bases align to TRBD2. With V trimmed by 0 bases and J by 4 bases, 5 bases remained unmatched. Germline V lookup: CDR1 MNHEY, CDR2 SVGEGT. This CDR3 spans 16 amino acids. The CDR3 bases are TGTGCCAGCAGTTACTCGGGACTAGCGGATTTTTACGAGCAGTACTTC. This sequence encodes CASSYSGLADFYEQYF.

This clonotype was counted ten times or more. The V gene is TRBV7-3, the J gene TRBJ1-5; D perhaps matches TRBD1 (5 bases). V was clipped by 2 bases and J by 1 base, with 18 bases between them. The CDR3 covers 18 residues. Per germline, CDR1 SGHTA and CDR2 FQGTGA. Here the CDR3 DNA reads TGTGCCAGCAGCTTACTGAGCGAAGGGGATAGAAGCAATCAGCCCCAGCATTTT. The encoded protein is CASSLLSEGDRSNQPQHF.

This clonotype has at least ten counts. The rearrangement joins TRBV12-3 or TRBV12-4 to TRBJ2-7; 11 bases agree with TRBD1. The CDR3 contains 16 residues. V shed 1 base and J 4 bases; nucleotides not matched to a gene: 6. Here the CDR3 reads CASSLGEGTGGYEQYF. Written as DNA, the CDR3 is TGTGCCAGCAGTTTAGGAGAGGGGACAGGGGGTTACGAGCAGTACTTC.

This clonotype was counted at least ten times. V usage is TRBV9 and J usage is TRBJ1-1; 8 bases are a match to TRBD1. J gave up 1 base and V 2 bases, and 7 bases lay outside the gene matches. This CDR3 spans 16 amino acids. Germline loops: CDR1 SGDLS, CDR2 YYNGEE. The CDR3 DNA reads TGTGCCAGCAGCGTCGGACAGGGCTTTACGAACACTGAAGCTTTCTTT. Amino acid sequence: CASSVGQGFTNTEAFF.